A single T cell receptor beta chain is shown here with its context. The CDR3 consists of 15 residues. In germline, CDR1 is SGHTA, CDR2 FQGNSA. Blood samples of about 2.5 ml were drawn from every donor. The data stem from a study of monozygotic twins with inflammatory bowel disease. Reanalyzing the 5' RACE reads, TCRdb keeps one entry per CDR3 protein, without DNA. The sample shows roughly 320,000 distinct CDR3 sequences, and about 5% sits with its ten largest clones. This chain connects TRBV7-2 to TRBJ2-4; the TCRdb call, TRBD1, lacks DNA for checking. The sample taken for sequencing was blood. The sequence was obtained from a human donor with ulcerative colitis or Crohn's disease, or a healthy co-twin of an affected twin (not recorded which). The chain's CDR3 is CASSVSGGTTNIQYF.